A selection of T cell receptor beta chains follows, all from one sample in a study of blood T cell repertoires in COVID-19. Method: immunoSEQ multiplex PCR; TCRdb's copy keeps in-frame clones and lacks some. The sample carries 250,000 to 350,000 clones, more than 75% recorded once. What was sequenced was peripheral blood. The source of these receptors is a woman aged 45-65 years with acute or convalescent COVID-19. CDR3s include the opening cysteine and the closing phenylalanine or tryptophan. D genes are given only for firm matches. For some rows the clone size is stated as once, few or many, or as a class when expanded; others skip it.

clone_size	d_call	v_call	j_call	cdr3_nt	cdr3_aa
.	TRBD1	TRBV27	TRBJ1-5	TGTGCCAGCAGTTTTACAGGGGGCGGTCAGCCCCAGCATTTT	CASSFTGGGQPQHF
.	.	TRBV29-1	TRBJ2-7	TGCAGCGTCGCGCGCTCCTACGAGCAGTACTTC	CSVARSYEQYF
.	.	TRBV9	TRBJ2-7	TGTGCCAGCAGCGTACGCACCCGGGACACCCTCTCCTACGAGCAGTACTTC	CASSVRTRDTLSYEQYF
.	TRBD1	TRBV5-1	TRBJ1-1	TGCGCCAGCAGCTTGGCCGGGACAGGGGGTTTACCTGAAGCTTTCTTT	CASSLAGTGGLPEAFF
.	.	TRBV5-1	TRBJ2-1	TGCGCCAGCAGCTTGCAACCTGACGACACCGACAATGAGCAGTTCTTC	CASSLQPDDTDNEQFF
.	TRBD2	TRBV5-4	TRBJ2-7	TGTGCCAGCAGCTTGCGTGATAGCGGGATCCACGAGCAGTACTTC	CASSLRDSGIHEQYF
.	TRBD1	TRBV6-5	TRBJ1-1	TGTGCCAGCAGTCCTACAGGGGGGAGCACTGAAGCTTTCTTT	CASSPTGGSTEAFF
.	TRBD2	TRBV6-5	TRBJ2-7	TGTGCCAGCCATACTAGCGGCGCCTTTGAGCAGTACTTC	CASHTSGAFEQYF
.	TRBD2	TRBV28	TRBJ2-5	TGTGCCAGCAGTCGAAGCGGGAGGATCGGGGAAACCCAGTACTTC	CASSRSGRIGETQYF
.	.	TRBV5-1	TRBJ2-5	TGCGCCAGCAGCTCGACAGCTCAAGAGACCCAGTACTTC	CASSSTAQETQYF
.	.	TRBV18	TRBJ1-3	TGTGCCAGCTCACGTCAGGACTCTGGAAACACCATATATTTT	CASSRQDSGNTIYF
.	TRBD1	TRBV30	TRBJ1-5	TGTGCCTGGAGCTCAGACAGGGCGGGAGGACAGCCCCAGCATTTT	CAWSSDRAGGQPQHF
once	TRBD1	TRBV24-1	TRBJ2-1	TGTGCCACCAGTGAGAAAGGACAGGGTACGAATGAGCAGTTCTTC	CATSEKGQGTNEQFF
.	.	TRBV6-1	TRBJ1-5	TGTGCCAGCAGTGAACTTCGGGGGGGCTCGGATCAGCCCCAGCATTTT	CASSELRGGSDQPQHF
.	TRBD1	TRBV5-6	TRBJ1-2	TGTGCCAGCAGTCGGGACAGGGTTCGTGACTACACCTTC	CASSRDRVRDYTF
.	TRBD2	TRBV11-1	TRBJ2-1	TGTGCCAGCAGCTTTCTCGCGGGAGGGCCCAATGAGCAGTTCTTC	CASSFLAGGPNEQFF
.	.	TRBV10-3	TRBJ2-3	TGTGCCATCAGTGGGGGGGATATGGGCACAGATACGCAGTATTTT	CAISGGDMGTDTQYF
.	TRBD1	TRBV27	TRBJ2-7	TGTGCCAGCAGTTCCACCCCAGGGGGAGAGCAGTACTTC	CASSSTPGGEQYF
.	.	TRBV6-2/TRBV6-3	TRBJ2-2	TGTGCCAGCAGTCGTCGGGACGGGGAGCTGTTTTTT	CASSRRDGELFF
.	TRBD2	TRBV7-2	TRBJ2-7	TGTGCCAGCAGCTGGAGGACTAGCGGCTCCTACGAGCAGTACTTC	CASSWRTSGSYEQYF
.	.	TRBV5-4	TRBJ1-4	TGTGCCAGCAGCCAGGGGCCAGACGATGAAAAACTGTTTTTT	CASSQGPDDEKLFF
.	.	TRBV28	TRBJ2-1	TGTGCCAGCAGTTCTTTTGGGGGGGCGGGACCCTCCTACAATGAGCAGTTCTTC	CASSSFGGAGPSYNEQFF
.	.	TRBV2	TRBJ1-1	TGTGCCAGCCGAACAGAGACAGTGAACACTGAAGCTTTCTTT	CASRTETVNTEAFF
.	.	TRBV5-1	TRBJ1-1	TGCGCCAGCAGCTTGGCCGCGCACGATTCAGCTTTCTTT	CASSLAAHDSAFF
.	TRBD2	TRBV10-3	TRBJ2-5	TGTGCCATCAGCCGAACTAGCGGGAGTAATTCATTAAAGACCCAGTACTTC	CAISRTSGSNSLKTQYF
.	.	TRBV3-1/TRBV3-2	TRBJ1-3	TGTGCCAGCAGCCAAGGGGCCGGAGGGGTAGTCGGAAACACCATATATTTT	CASSQGAGGVVGNTIYF
.	.	TRBV10-3	TRBJ2-7	TGTGCCATCGCCCAGGACAGCGAATACGAGCAGTACTTC	CAIAQDSEYEQYF
.	.	TRBV18	TRBJ2-1	TGTGCCAGCTCGACCGGGGATTACAATGAGCAGTTCTTC	CASSTGDYNEQFF
.	TRBD2	TRBV7-8	TRBJ2-3	TGTGCCAGCAGCTGGAATCCCCTAGCGGAGACCCCCACAGATACGCAGTATTTT	CASSWNPLAETPTDTQYF
.	.	TRBV6-6	TRBJ1-2	TGTGCCAGCAGACAAGGGGCTAACTATGGCTACACCTTC	CASRQGANYGYTF
.	.	TRBV4-1	TRBJ2-7	TGCGCCAGCAGCCAACTATACGCCGTAAGCTACGAGCAGTACTTC	CASSQLYAVSYEQYF
.	.	TRBV9	TRBJ1-1	TGTGCCAGCAGCGCAGGGGATTCTAACACTGAAGCTTTCTTT	CASSAGDSNTEAFF
.	.	TRBV7-9	TRBJ1-5	TGTGCCAGCAGCTTCCCGAATCAGCCCCAGCATTTT	CASSFPNQPQHF
.	.	TRBV6-5	TRBJ1-2	TGTGCCAGCAGGGACAGCTCCTCGGATGGCTACACCTTC	CASRDSSSDGYTF
once	TRBD1	TRBV6-5	TRBJ2-7	TGTGCCAGCAGGACAGGGGCCTCCTACGAGCAGTACTTC	CASRTGASYEQYF
.	TRBD1	TRBV7-9	TRBJ2-2	TGTGCCAGCAGCCCGACAGGGGAGACCGGGGAGCTGTTTTTT	CASSPTGETGELFF
once	.	TRBV7-7	TRBJ2-2	TGTGCTAGCAGAAGGGGCAGGGACACCGGGGAGCTGTTTTTT	CASRRGRDTGELFF
.	TRBD1	TRBV3-1/TRBV3-2	TRBJ2-5	TGTGCCAGCAGCCGACAGGGGAAAGAGACCCAGTACTTC	CASSRQGKETQYF
once	TRBD2	TRBV11-2	TRBJ2-3	TGTGCCAGCAGCCGAGGGACTAGCGGGCCTGACACAGATACGCAGTATTTT	CASSRGTSGPDTDTQYF
.	TRBD2	TRBV19	TRBJ2-1	TGTGCCAGTAGTATTCACCAGCGGGAGGGCCGTCTGGGTGAGCAGTTCTTC	CASSIHQREGRLGEQFF
once	TRBD2	TRBV6-5	TRBJ2-3	TGTGCCAGCAGTTACTGGTCTAGCGGGAGCACAGATACGCAGTATTTT	CASSYWSSGSTDTQYF
.	TRBD1	TRBV7-8	TRBJ1-5	TGTGCCAGCAGCCCAGGGACAGGGGACAATCAGCCCCAGCATTTT	CASSPGTGDNQPQHF
.	.	TRBV28	TRBJ1-5	TGTGCCAGCAGTTTAATGGCCAGAAATCAGCCCCAGCATTTT	CASSLMARNQPQHF
.	.	TRBV27	TRBJ2-5	TGTGCCAGCAGTTTCGGGCAAGGGGGAGGGCAAGAGACCCAGTACTTC	CASSFGQGGGQETQYF
.	.	TRBV7-9	TRBJ1-2	TGTGCCAGCAGCAAACAGGGAAACTATGGCTACACCTTC	CASSKQGNYGYTF
.	TRBD1	TRBV28	TRBJ1-2	TGTGCCAGCAGTCCGCAGGGGGCTGTTGTTGGCTATGGCTACACCTTC	CASSPQGAVVGYGYTF
.	TRBD1	TRBV4-2	TRBJ2-7	TGTGCCAGCAGCCTGGGACAGCTCTACGAGCAGTACTTC	CASSLGQLYEQYF
.	TRBD1	TRBV11-2	TRBJ1-2	TGTGCCAGCAGCTTAGTCGGGACAGGGGGCCTCGGCTACACCTTC	CASSLVGTGGLGYTF
.	.	TRBV24-1	TRBJ2-2	TGTGCCGCCTCCGGTGGAGGGAACACCGGGGAGCTGTTTTTT	CAASGGGNTGELFF
few	TRBD1	TRBV4-1	TRBJ2-3	TGCGCCAGCAGCCAACGGGGACAGGGCACAGATACGCAGTATTTT	CASSQRGQGTDTQYF